Each of the 22 T cell receptor beta chains below was sequenced from the same sample in a study of shared clonotypes between healthy human individuals. TCRdb's copy holds only in-frame clones and misses some; the assay was immunoSEQ multiplex PCR. The data contain around 580,000 clones, roughly 98% of them singletons. Terminally differentiated effector memory CD45RA+ cells were left out of the naive CD8 fraction, which was CD45RO-negative and positively selected for CCR7. The specimen sequenced was naive CD8+ T cells sorted from blood. These receptors originate from a man aged 25 to 45 in good health.

The chain is built from TRBV11-2 and TRBJ2-3; 9 bases are shared with TRBD2. The germline V gene has CDR1 SGHAT and CDR2 FQNNGV. The length of the CDR3 is 15 residues. The trim removed 2 bases at V and 4 bases at J, leaving 4 bases unmatched. CDR3 loop: CASSLLSGRADTQYF. In nucleotides, the CDR3 is TGTGCCAGCAGCTTACTTAGCGGGAGAGCAGATACGCAGTATTTT. Complete variable domain (other parts from reference TRBV11-2 and TRBJ2-3): EAGVAQSPRYKIIEKRQSVAFWCNPISGHATLYWYQQILGQGPKLLIQFQNNGVVDDSQLPKDRFSAERLKGVDSTLKIQPAKLEDSAVYLCASSLLSGRADTQYFGPGTRLTVL.

The chain is built from TRBV9 and TRBJ2-7; TRBD1 matches at 7 bases. CDR3 length equals 15 residues. Germline V lookup: CDR1 SGDLS, CDR2 YYNGEE. V dropped 2 bases and J dropped 0; count of bases not matched to a gene: 5. The DNA of the CDR3 is TGTGCCAGCAGCGTGACAGGGTCCGACTCCTACGAGCAGTACTTC. Translating gives CASSVTGSDSYEQYF.

This clone was recorded once. V usage is TRBV27 and J usage is TRBJ2-1; 15 nucleotides line up with TRBD2. The germline gives CDR1 MNHEY, CDR2 SMNVEV (reference sequence). The trim removed 4 bases at V and 7 bases at J, leaving 2 bases unmatched. The CDR3 contains 15 residues. The DNA for the CDR3 is TGTGCCAGCAGTTCGGGACTAGCGGGAGGTAATGAGCAGTTCTTC. This encodes CASSSGLAGGNEQFF.

The chain combines TRBV11-3 with TRBJ2-7, with D unclear. Trimming shortened V by 5 bases and J by 2 bases, and 13 bases separated the two germline ends. The CDR3 length is 14 residues. Per germline, CDR1 SGHNT and CDR2 YENEEA. DNA for the CDR3: TGTGCCAGCAGCACCAGGACGGCCCCCTACGAGCAGTACTTC. Its protein product is CASSTRTAPYEQYF. The whole variable domain, filled in from reference TRBV11-3 and TRBJ2-7, reads EAGVVQSPRYKIIEKKQPVAFWCNPISGHNTLYWYLQNLGQGPELLIRYENEEAVDDSQLPKDRFSAERLKGVDSTLKIQPAELGDSAVYLCASSTRTAPYEQYFGPGTRLTVT.

The V call is TRBV10-3, the J call TRBJ2-7; TRBD2 matches at 7 bases. CDR1 and CDR2 from the germline V gene are ENHRY and SYGVKD. CDR3 length: 14 amino acids. V dropped 10 bases and J dropped 3; count of bases not matched to a gene: 12. Here the CDR3 reads CASNPSGGGYEQYF. The CDR3 bases are TGTGCCAGTAATCCTAGCGGAGGCGGCTACGAGCAGTACTTC.

In its sample, this clone was seen once. The V gene is TRBV30, the J gene TRBJ1-1; D is ambiguous. This CDR3 contains 12 residues. The V gene lost 3 bases and the J gene lost 7 bases, with 12 bases spanning the gap. The germline V gene has CDR1 GTSNPN and CDR2 SVGIG (reference sequence). In DNA form, the CDR3 reads TGTGCCTGGAGCCGGACCACCCGTGAAGCTTTCTTT. It is translated as CAWSRTTREAFF.

The gene calls are TRBV28 and TRBJ1-5; no firm D call. The CDR3 spans 15 residues. V dropped 5 bases and J dropped 0 bases, with 11 bases sitting between them. Germline CDR1 MDHEN, CDR2 SYDVKM. The CDR3: CASSTPPVSNQPQHF. The DNA for the CDR3 is TGTGCCAGCAGTACCCCTCCAGTTAGCAATCAGCCCCAGCATTTT.

This chain joins TRBV4-1 and TRBJ1-4; D gene uncertain. With 4 bases removed from V and 8 bases from J, the gap between germline ends came to 11 bases. Germline CDR1 reads MGHRA; CDR2 reads YSYEKL. This CDR3 has 13 residues. CDR3 coding DNA: TGCGCCAGCAGCCTAAATTTTGGGGAAAAACTGTTTTTT. Encoded protein: CASSLNFGEKLFF.

Concerning this clone: The germline gene is not matched at one end of the junction; a read error may be the cause. The rearrangement links TRBV29-1 to TRBJ2-4, with 10 bases fitting TRBD1. CDR1 and CDR2 (germline): SQVTM, ANQGSEA. CDR3 length: 14 residues. The CDR3 protein is CSAEYGTGERIQYF. Written as DNA, the CDR3 is TGCAGCGCTGAATATGGGACAGGGGAGCGCATTCAGTACTTC.

V usage is TRBV4-1 and J usage is TRBJ2-7, with D maybe TRBD2 (5 bases). Germline values: CDR1 MGHRA, CDR2 YSYEKL. This CDR3 is 14 amino acids long. Trimming left V 4 bases short and J 0 bases short, with 10 bases between. This CDR3 reads CASSPAGLSYEQYF. The CDR3 region has the DNA TGCGCCAGCAGCCCGGCGGGCCTCTCCTACGAGCAGTACTTC.

The V gene is TRBV27, the J gene TRBJ2-4; 13 bases agree with TRBD2. Germline CDR1 reads MNHEY; CDR2 reads SMNVEV (reference sequence). CDR3 size: 15 residues. J was trimmed by 8 bases and V by 5 bases; bases with no gene match: 6. The CDR3 loop reads CASSPTSGRSDIQYF. CDR3 in DNA: TGTGCCAGCAGTCCGACTAGCGGGAGGTCCGACATTCAGTACTTC.

This clone occurred once. V and J are TRBV9 and TRBJ2-2; D is perhaps TRBD2 (5 bases). This CDR3 contains 16 residues. CDR1 and CDR2 from the germline V gene are SGDLS and YYNGEE. V dropped 0 bases and J dropped 3 bases, with 12 bases sitting between them. The CDR3 DNA is TGTGCCAGCAGCGTAGAACCGGGATCACACACCGGGGAGCTGTTTTTT. It translates to CASSVEPGSHTGELFF.

This chain connects TRBV10-3 to TRBJ2-3; 11 bases match TRBD2. The J segment lost 4 bases and the V segment lost 6 bases, leaving 9 bases of the junction unmatched. The CDR3 has 16 residues. Germline V gene data show CDR1 as ENHRY and CDR2 as SYGVKD. The CDR3 sequence is CAISGQLAGEPDTQYF. DNA of the CDR3: TGTGCCATCAGCGGGCAACTAGCGGGAGAACCAGATACGCAGTATTTT.

The rearrangement joins TRBV5-8 to TRBJ1-4, with D possibly being TRBD1 (5 bases). Germline V gives CDR1 SGHTS, CDR2 YDEGEE. This CDR3 comprises 16 residues. Deletions cut 3 bases from V and 7 bases from J, with 19 bases between. This CDR3 is CASSSTVFRVGEKLFF. The CDR3, as DNA: TGTGCCAGCAGCTCGACAGTGTTTAGGGTCGGTGAAAAACTGTTTTTT.

J is TRBJ2-1 and V is TRBV29-1, with 14 nucleotides matching TRBD2. Germline V CDR1 and CDR2: SQVTM, ANQGSEA. Trimming removed 6 bases from V and 6 bases from J; junction bases left unmatched: 10. The CDR3 is made up of 16 amino acids. In nucleotides, the CDR3 is TGCAGCGTATGGAGACTAGCGGGAGGGGAGGGCAATGAGCAGTTCTTC. Its translation is CSVWRLAGGEGNEQFF.

This clone was detected once. This chain connects TRBV28 to TRBJ2-5; D is ambiguous. This CDR3 contains 17 residues. Germline values: CDR1 MDHEN, CDR2 SYDVKM. The V gene lost 5 bases and the J gene lost 2 bases, with 21 bases spanning the gap. CDR3 protein: CASSPLEGQVAQETQYF. The CDR3 DNA sequence: TGTGCCAGCAGTCCCCTAGAAGGCCAGGTGGCACAAGAGACCCAGTACTTC.

Comment on this clone: The identical CDR3 is also encoded by other nucleotide sequences in the sample. The chain uses TRBV27 and TRBJ2-2; the match to TRBD1 covers 8 bases. Trimming removed 5 bases from V and 6 bases from J; junction bases left unmatched: 5. In germline, CDR1 is MNHEY, CDR2 SMNVEV (reference sequence). CDR3 length: 14 residues. CDR3 loop: CASSPRTGPGELFF. The CDR3 bases are TGTGCCAGCAGTCCACGGACAGGGCCCGGGGAGCTGTTTTTT.

This clone appeared once. The genes are TRBV6-1 and TRBJ2-7; no clear D gene. CDR3 length: 13 amino acids. V was clipped by 0 bases and J by 8 bases, with 11 bases between them. The germline V gene encodes CDR1 MNHNS and CDR2 SASEGT. CDR3 sequence (DNA): TGTGCCAGCAGTGAAGCGCTTGGCGACCAGCAGTACTTC. Translating gives CASSEALGDQQYF.

V and J are TRBV2 and TRBJ2-5, with 8 nucleotides matching TRBD2. The V gene end was trimmed by 2 bases and the J gene end by 3 bases; junction bases not matched to a gene: 8. The CDR3 runs 16 residues. Germline loops: CDR1 SNHLY, CDR2 FYNNEI. The CDR3 here is CASSESVAGPKETQYF. The CDR3 DNA follows: TGTGCCAGCAGTGAATCGGTAGCGGGACCTAAAGAGACCCAGTACTTC.

The genes are TRBV7-3 and TRBJ1-1; D is perhaps TRBD1 (5 bases). The ends were cut back, 5 bases at V and 3 bases at J, with 13 bases in the middle. The CDR3 runs to 14 residues. Germline CDR1 is SGHTA and CDR2 is FQGTGA. DNA for the CDR3: TGTGCCAGCAGCCCCAGTGGGACCCACACTGAAGCTTTCTTT. It is translated as CASSPSGTHTEAFF.

This chain uses TRBV29-1 with TRBJ2-5, with D possibly matching TRBD2 (6 bases). CDR1 and CDR2 (germline): SQVTM, ANQGSEA. The CDR3 contains 16 residues. Trimming stripped 3 bases from V and 5 bases from J, with 22 bases between. CDR3 nucleotides: TGCAGCGTTGAGGGGGGACGTCTCGGCGAGAGTGAGACCCAGTACTTC. It specifies CSVEGGRLGESETQYF.

The chain couples TRBV7-9 to TRBJ2-7; tentatively, D is TRBD1 (7 bases). Trimming stripped 3 bases from V and 2 bases from J, with 14 bases between. The CDR3 length is 15 residues. CDR1 is SEHNR and CDR2 is FQNEAQ in the germline V gene (reference sequence). The CDR3 sequence is CASSFTTGTPYEQYF. The CDR3 nucleotides are TGTGCCAGCAGCTTCACGACAGGGACTCCCTACGAGCAGTACTTC.